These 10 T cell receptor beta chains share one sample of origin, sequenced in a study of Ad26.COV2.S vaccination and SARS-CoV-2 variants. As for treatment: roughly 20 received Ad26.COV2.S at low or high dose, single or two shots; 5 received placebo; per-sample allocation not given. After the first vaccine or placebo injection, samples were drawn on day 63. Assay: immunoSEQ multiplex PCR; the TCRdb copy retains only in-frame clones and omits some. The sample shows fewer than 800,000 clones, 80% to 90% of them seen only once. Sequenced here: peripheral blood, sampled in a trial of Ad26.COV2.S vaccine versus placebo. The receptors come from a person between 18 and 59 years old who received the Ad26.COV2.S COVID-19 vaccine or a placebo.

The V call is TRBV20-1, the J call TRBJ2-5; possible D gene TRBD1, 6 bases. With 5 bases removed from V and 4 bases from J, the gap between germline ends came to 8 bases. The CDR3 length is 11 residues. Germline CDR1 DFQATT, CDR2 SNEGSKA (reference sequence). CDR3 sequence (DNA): TGCAGTGCTGCCAGGGGAGAGACCCAGTACTTC. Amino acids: CSAARGETQYF.

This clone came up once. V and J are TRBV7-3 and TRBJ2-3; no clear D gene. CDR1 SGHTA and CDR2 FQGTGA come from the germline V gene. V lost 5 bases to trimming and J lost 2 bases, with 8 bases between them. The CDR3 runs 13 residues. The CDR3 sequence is CASSQTYTDTQYF. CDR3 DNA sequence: TGTGCCAGCAGCCAGACCTACACAGATACGCAGTATTTT.

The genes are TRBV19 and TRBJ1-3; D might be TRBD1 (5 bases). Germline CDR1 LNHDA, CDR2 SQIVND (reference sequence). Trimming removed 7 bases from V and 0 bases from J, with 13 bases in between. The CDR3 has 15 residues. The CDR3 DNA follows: TGTGCCAGTATCCGGGACGGGGCCTCTGGAAACACCATATATTTT. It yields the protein CASIRDGASGNTIYF.

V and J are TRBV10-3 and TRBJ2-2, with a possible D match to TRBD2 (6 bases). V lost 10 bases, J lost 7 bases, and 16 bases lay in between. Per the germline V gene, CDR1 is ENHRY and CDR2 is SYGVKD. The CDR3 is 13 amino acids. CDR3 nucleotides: TGTGCCACACGAGTGGGGGAGGTCGGGGAGCTGTTTTTT. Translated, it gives CATRVGEVGELFF.

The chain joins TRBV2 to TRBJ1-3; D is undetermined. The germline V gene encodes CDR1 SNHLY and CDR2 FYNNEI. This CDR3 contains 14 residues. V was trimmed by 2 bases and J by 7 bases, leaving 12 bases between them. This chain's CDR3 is CASSELREWNTIYF. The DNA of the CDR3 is TGTGCCAGCAGTGAACTAAGGGAGTGGAACACCATATATTTT.

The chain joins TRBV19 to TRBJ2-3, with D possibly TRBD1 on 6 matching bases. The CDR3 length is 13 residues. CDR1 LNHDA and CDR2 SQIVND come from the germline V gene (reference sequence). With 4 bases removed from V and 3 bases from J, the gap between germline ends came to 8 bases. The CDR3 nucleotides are TGTGCCAGTAGTAATCAGGGGACAGATACGCAGTATTTT. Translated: CASSNQGTDTQYF.

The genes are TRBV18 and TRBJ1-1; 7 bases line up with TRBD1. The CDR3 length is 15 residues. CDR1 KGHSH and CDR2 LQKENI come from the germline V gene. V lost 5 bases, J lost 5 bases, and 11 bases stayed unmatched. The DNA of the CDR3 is TGTGCCAGCTCATCCATACAGGGGTCGGGTACTGAAGCTTTCTTT. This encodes CASSSIQGSGTEAFF.

In nucleotides, the CDR3 is TGCGCCAGCAGCTTGGAGGGACAGCCCTACGAGCAGTACTTC. Its protein product is CASSLEGQPYEQYF. The genes are TRBV5-1 and TRBJ2-7; 7 bases fit TRBD1. The V and J ends lost 0 bases and 2 bases, in that order; junction bases with no gene match: 2. Germline assignment: CDR1 SGHRS and CDR2 YFSETQ. This CDR3 has 14 residues.

This CDR3 reads CASRHLYATNEKLFF. Here the CDR3 DNA reads TGTGCCAGCCGTCACTTATATGCAACTAATGAAAAACTGTTTTTT. The chain combines TRBV19 with TRBJ1-4, with D hard to call. V was cut by 9 bases and J by 0 bases, with 14 bases left in between. The V gene's germline CDR1 is LNHDA and CDR2 SQIVND (reference sequence). The CDR3 runs to 15 residues.

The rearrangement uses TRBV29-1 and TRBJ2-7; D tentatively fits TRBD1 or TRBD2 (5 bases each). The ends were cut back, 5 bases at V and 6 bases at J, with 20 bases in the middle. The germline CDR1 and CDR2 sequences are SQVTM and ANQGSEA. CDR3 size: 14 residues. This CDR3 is CSVRSGTGSSEQYF. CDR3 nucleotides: TGCAGCGTTCGATCCGGGACGGGCTCAAGCGAGCAGTACTTC.